This T cell receptor beta chain appears in the sequencing data of a study of cytomegalovirus exposure and HLA in healthy donors. Study in general: Unique TCRs from HLA-typed donors, around 93 million of them, were held in an early data release. Findings and caveats of the study: Serostatus for CMV was the only available immune exposure information.

PCR used 60 Vbeta primers and 13 Jbeta primers. Sequencing was performed with immunoSEQ multiplex PCR; in TCRdb, only in-frame clones are kept and a portion is missing. The data contain under 150,000 clones, under 90% of them seen just once; the ten biggest clones take up almost 2.5%. Donors were nominally healthy when sampled, though unrecorded immune exposures were likely. Worth noting for this clone: What it recognizes is unknown.

The germline CDR1 and CDR2 sequences are SGHVS and FNYEAQ. The J segment lost 7 bases and the V segment lost 4 bases, leaving 9 bases of the junction unmatched. The CDR3 totals 16 residues. V gene TRBV7-6 combines with J gene TRBJ1-6, with 8 bases aligning to TRBD1. This TCR derives from a boy aged 2 to 10 in good health and CMV-seronegative. Sequencing used PBMCs. In nucleotides, the CDR3 is TGTGCCAGCAGCTCGACAGGGGTCCACCAAAATTCACCCCTCCACTTT. It codes for CASSSTGVHQNSPLHF.